This passage covers 27 T cell receptor beta chains from one sample sequenced in a study of blood T cell repertoires in COVID-19. The table came from immunoSEQ multiplex PCR; TCRdb's copy has only in-frame clones and leaves some out. The data hold 400,000 to 450,000 clones, with about 91% observed a single time. The sample taken for sequencing was peripheral blood. These receptors originate from a woman in her forties or fifties with COVID-19, enrolled during active disease.

The chain carries TRBV9 and TRBJ1-2, with TRBD1 matching 11 bases. The germline gives CDR1 SGDLS, CDR2 YYNGEE. V shed 2 bases and J 8 bases; nucleotides not matched to a gene: 8. The CDR3 extends over 15 amino acids. The CDR3 here is CASSVGQGAVRGYTF. DNA for the CDR3: TGTGCCAGCAGCGTTGGACAGGGGGCGGTAAGAGGCTACACCTTC. Full variable domain (remainder filled in from reference TRBV9 and TRBJ1-2): DSGVTQTPKHLITATGQRVTLRCSPRSGDLSVYWYQQSLDQGLQFLIQYYNGEERAKGNILERFSAQQFPDLHSELNLSSLELGDSALYFCASSVGQGAVRGYTFGSGTRLTVV.

This clone was found a few times. V is TRBV28 and J is TRBJ2-2; 9 bases line up with TRBD1. V shed 3 bases, J shed 0 bases, and the junction held 14 bases outside the gene matches. This CDR3 is built from 20 residues. Germline CDR1 reads MDHEN; CDR2 reads SYDVKM. The CDR3 nucleotides are TGTGCCAGCAGTTTGCTGGAACCGGGACAGGGCCTTGCGAACACCGGGGAGCTGTTTTTT. Its protein product is CASSLLEPGQGLANTGELFF.

Only one count was recorded for this clone. This chain connects TRBV6-1 to TRBJ2-7; possible D gene TRBD1, 5 bases. CDR1 is MNHNS, CDR2 SASEGT, per germline. The CDR3 is made up of 12 amino acids. Trimming stripped 3 bases from V and 4 bases from J, with 7 bases between. This CDR3 reads CASSEKGYEQYF. The CDR3 DNA is TGTGCCAGCAGTGAGAAGGGGTACGAGCAGTACTTC.

This chain joins TRBV2 and TRBJ2-5; 7 bases match TRBD2. V was clipped by 7 bases and J by 0 bases; unmatched bases: 8. Germline loops: CDR1 SNHLY, CDR2 FYNNEI. The CDR3 has 15 amino acids. In nucleotides, the CDR3 is TGTGCCAGCAAGCTGAGCGGGGAATACCAAGAGACCCAGTACTTC. The encoded protein is CASKLSGEYQETQYF.

This chain uses TRBV5-1 with TRBJ2-2; possibly TRBD1 for D (6 bases). The CDR3 has 15 residues. CDR1 and CDR2 from the germline V gene are SGHRS and YFSETQ. Trimming took 4 bases from V and 4 from J, leaving 14 bases between them. CDR3 DNA: TGCGCCAGCAGCGGGGCAGGGGATTCCACCGGGGAGCTGTTTTTT. Translation: CASSGAGDSTGELFF.

V is TRBV7-9 and J is TRBJ1-4, with D uncertain. Germline CDR1 and CDR2: SEHNR and FQNEAQ (reference sequence). V was trimmed by 3 bases and J by 8 bases, leaving 13 bases between them. The CDR3 is made up of 14 amino acids. The CDR3 is CASSFNGVGEKLFF. As DNA, the CDR3 is TGTGCCAGCAGCTTTAACGGGGTAGGGGAAAAACTGTTTTTT.

This chain joins TRBV5-5 and TRBJ2-2; 8 bases map to TRBD2. The V and J ends lost 4 bases and 6 bases, in that order; junction bases with no gene match: 11. CDR1 and CDR2 (germline): SGHKS, YYEKEE (reference sequence). The CDR3 has 16 amino acids. CDR3 amino acids: CASSIIAGSLAGELFF. The DNA of the CDR3 is TGTGCCAGCAGCATAATAGCGGGGTCTTTGGCCGGGGAGCTGTTTTTT.

This clone was detected once. The chain has TRBV5-4 and TRBJ2-3; D is perhaps TRBD2 (5 bases). The V and J ends lost 5 bases and 5 bases respectively, with 12 bases between them. Germline loops: CDR1 SGHNT, CDR2 YYREEE (reference sequence). The CDR3 totals 13 residues. CDR3 sequence reads: CASRVGGRDTQYF. The CDR3 nucleotides read TGTGCCAGCAGGGTAGGTGGGAGAGATACGCAGTATTTT.

This rearrangement joins TRBV30 to TRBJ1-5; TRBD1 agrees at 9 bases. Germline CDR1 and CDR2: GTSNPN and SVGIG (reference sequence). V shed 6 bases, J shed 7 bases, and the junction held 7 bases outside the gene matches. The CDR3 totals 13 residues. The CDR3 reads CACSQGTGQPQHF. In nucleotides, the CDR3 is TGTGCCTGCAGTCAGGGGACAGGGCAGCCCCAGCATTTT.

V and J are TRBV18 and TRBJ2-2; 9 nucleotides agree with TRBD1. This CDR3 is 14 amino acids long. V lost 5 bases to trimming and J lost 4 bases; unmatched junction nucleotides: 2. The germline V gene encodes CDR1 KGHSH and CDR2 LQKENI. CDR3 DNA sequence: TGTGCCAGCTCAAAGGACAGGGGCACCGGGGAGCTGTTTTTT. This encodes CASSKDRGTGELFF.

The gene calls are TRBV5-4 and TRBJ1-1; 7 positions agree with TRBD1. The J segment lost 0 bases and the V segment lost 3 bases, leaving 11 bases of the junction unmatched. This CDR3 is built from 17 residues. Germline V lookup: CDR1 SGHNT, CDR2 YYREEE (reference sequence). The CDR3 DNA reads TGTGCCAGCAGCTGGAGGAAGTCAGGGGGTTTGAACACTGAAGCTTTCTTT. Translating it yields CASSWRKSGGLNTEAFF.

The chain recombines TRBV5-4 with TRBJ2-7; 16 nucleotides agree with TRBD2. The CDR3 extends over 15 amino acids. J lost 6 bases, V lost 4 bases, and 4 bases had no gene match. Germline CDR1 and CDR2: SGHNT and YYREEE (reference sequence). CDR3 DNA: TGTGCCAGCAGCGCGGGGACTAGCGGGGGGGTCGAGCAGTACTTC. Encoded protein: CASSAGTSGGVEQYF.

The gene calls are TRBV27 and TRBJ2-2, with 7 bases that match TRBD2. Germline CDR1 and CDR2: MNHEY and SMNVEV (reference sequence). This CDR3 has 13 amino acids. V lost 7 bases to trimming and J lost 3 bases; unmatched junction nucleotides: 2. The CDR3 sequence: CASIGGYTGELFF. Written as DNA, the CDR3 is TGTGCCAGCATCGGGGGGTACACCGGGGAGCTGTTTTTT.

V and J are TRBV7-6 and TRBJ1-2; perhaps TRBD1 as D (5 bases). The germline gives CDR1 SGHVS, CDR2 FNYEAQ. V was shortened by 5 bases and J by 5 bases, with 12 bases between the two germline ends. This CDR3 is 13 amino acids long. The CDR3: CASSQARGYGYTF. The CDR3 DNA reads TGTGCCAGCAGCCAAGCCCGGGGGTATGGCTACACCTTC.

Remarks on this clone: This may be a read error, as it is one base from a much larger clone. The V and J genes are TRBV12-3 or TRBV12-4 and TRBJ1-2, with 7 bases lining up with TRBD1. CDR3 length equals 13 residues. Trimming at V came to 6 bases and at J to 0 bases, leaving 1 base not matched to a gene. In DNA form, the CDR3 reads TGTGCCAGCAGAGGGACAGCTAACTATGGCTACACCTTC. This encodes CASRGTANYGYTF.

This clone has a handful of counts. The chain is built from TRBV13 and TRBJ2-2; 7 bases align to TRBD1. V trimming: 4 bases; J trimming: 6 bases; junction bases outside the gene matches: 2. Germline CDR1 PRHDT, CDR2 FYEKMQ (reference sequence). There are 13 residues in the CDR3. The CDR3 spells CASSYDRAGELFF. The CDR3 region has the DNA TGTGCCAGCAGCTACGACAGGGCCGGGGAGCTGTTTTTT.

The V and J genes are TRBV6-5 and TRBJ2-5, with 7 bases lining up with TRBD2. The CDR3 is 15 amino acids. The germline CDR1 and CDR2 sequences are MNHEY and SVGAGI. V gave up 2 bases and J gave up 5 bases; unmatched junction bases: 8. The CDR3 sequence is CASSYGRGAGETQYF. The CDR3 region has the DNA TGTGCCAGCAGTTACGGGAGGGGCGCAGGGGAGACCCAGTACTTC.

This clone was seen once. V is TRBV30 and J is TRBJ1-2; D remains unclear. V was trimmed by 5 bases and J by 4 bases, leaving 11 bases between them. Germline values: CDR1 GTSNPN, CDR2 SVGIG (reference sequence). CDR3 size: 12 residues. The CDR3 nucleotides are TGTGCCTGGTTGAGGGAAATCTATGGCTACACCTTC. As protein: CAWLREIYGYTF.

The J gene is TRBJ1-5, the V gene TRBV2; the match to TRBD1 covers 8 bases. This CDR3 has 12 residues. Germline V gene data show CDR1 as SNHLY and CDR2 as FYNNEI. V was pared by 7 bases and J by 9 bases, with 5 bases of the junction left unmatched. CDR3 in amino acids: CASKGQGRPQHF. The CDR3 DNA follows: TGTGCCAGCAAAGGACAGGGTCGGCCCCAGCATTTT.

This sequence joins TRBV28 and TRBJ1-3; 10 nucleotides align to TRBD1. With 6 bases clipped from V and 7 bases from J, the junction kept 6 bases outside the gene matches. This CDR3 comprises 14 residues. Germline CDR1 MDHEN, CDR2 SYDVKM. CDR3 protein: CASSLPDRGNTIYF. In DNA form, the CDR3 reads TGTGCCAGCAGCTTACCGGACAGGGGGAACACCATATATTTT.

Note on this clone: At one of its ends the junction is not consistent with the germline gene, which may arise from a read error. The V call is TRBV5-1, the J call TRBJ1-2; a possible D gene is TRBD1 (6 bases). CDR3 length: 14 residues. Germline V gene lookup returns CDR1 SGHRS and CDR2 YFSETQ. The CDR3 coding sequence is TGCGCCAGCAGCACATACAGGGACCGCTATAGCTACACCTTC. It specifies CASSTYRDRYSYTF.

The chain employs TRBV9 and TRBJ2-3, with D perhaps TRBD1 (5 bases). Between the trimmed V and J ends, which lost 4 bases and 4 bases, there was a span of 10 bases. In germline, CDR1 is SGDLS, CDR2 YYNGEE. CDR3 length equals 13 residues. The chain's CDR3 is CASSPQAPDTQYF. As DNA, the CDR3 is TGTGCCAGCAGCCCACAGGCGCCAGATACGCAGTATTTT.

The chain joins TRBV6-5 to TRBJ1-1; D gene ambiguous. The germline V and J ends were trimmed by 0 bases and 3 bases, with 5 bases remaining between them. Germline-derived CDR1 and CDR2 are MNHEY and SVGAGI. The CDR3 loop spans 13 amino acids. CDR3 loop: CASSYSRYTEAFF. The CDR3 region has the DNA TGTGCCAGCAGTTACTCGAGATACACTGAAGCTTTCTTT.

V gene TRBV18 combines with J gene TRBJ1-1, with D possibly being TRBD1 (5 bases). Germline V lookup: CDR1 KGHSH, CDR2 LQKENI. This CDR3 spans 14 amino acids. Trimming stripped 6 bases from V and 9 bases from J, with 20 bases between. Here the CDR3 DNA reads TGTGCCAGCTCCCTTGGGGGGACCGTTGATAAAGCTTTCTTT. Its protein is CASSLGGTVDKAFF.

The chain has TRBV27 and TRBJ2-1; tentatively, D is TRBD1 (6 bases). This CDR3 is 14 amino acids long. The germline gives CDR1 MNHEY, CDR2 SMNVEV (reference sequence). V lost 5 bases and J lost 2, with 10 bases in between. CDR3 DNA: TGTGCCAGCAGTACAGGGATGGCCTACAATGAGCAGTTCTTC. It specifies CASSTGMAYNEQFF.

This sequence joins TRBV27 and TRBJ2-1, with TRBD2 identical over 14 bases. V shed 5 bases, J shed 7 bases, and the junction held 4 bases outside the gene matches. This CDR3 comprises 15 residues. The germline gives CDR1 MNHEY, CDR2 SMNVEV (reference sequence). The CDR3 spells CASSPGTSGGNEQFF. DNA of the CDR3: TGTGCCAGCAGTCCCGGGACTAGCGGGGGTAATGAGCAGTTCTTC.

The V call is TRBV5-5, the J call TRBJ2-2, with D uncertain. The CDR3 sequence is 13 residues long. V was clipped by 1 base and J by 4 bases, with 5 bases between them. Germline V CDR1 and CDR2: SGHKS, YYEKEE (reference sequence). The CDR3 loop is CASSLISTGELFF. CDR3 nucleotides: TGTGCCAGCAGCTTGATCAGCACCGGGGAGCTGTTTTTT.